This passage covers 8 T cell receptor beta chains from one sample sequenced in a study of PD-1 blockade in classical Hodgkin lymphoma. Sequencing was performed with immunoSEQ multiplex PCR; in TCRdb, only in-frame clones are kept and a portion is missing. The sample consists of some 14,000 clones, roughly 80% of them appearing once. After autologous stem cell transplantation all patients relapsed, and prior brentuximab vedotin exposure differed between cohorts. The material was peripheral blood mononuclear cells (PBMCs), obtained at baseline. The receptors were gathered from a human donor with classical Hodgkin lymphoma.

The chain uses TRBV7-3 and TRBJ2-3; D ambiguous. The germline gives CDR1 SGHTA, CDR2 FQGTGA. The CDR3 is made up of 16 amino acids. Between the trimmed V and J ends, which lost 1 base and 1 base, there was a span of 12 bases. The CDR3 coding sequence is TGTGCCAGCAGCTTAATCCCGTCTTACGGCACAGATACGCAGTATTTT. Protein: CASSLIPSYGTDTQYF.

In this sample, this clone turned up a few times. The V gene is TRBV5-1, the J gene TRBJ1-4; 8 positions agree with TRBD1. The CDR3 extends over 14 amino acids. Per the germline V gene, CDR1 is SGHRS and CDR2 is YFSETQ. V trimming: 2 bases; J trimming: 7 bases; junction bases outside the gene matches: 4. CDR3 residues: CASSFGQGGEKLFF. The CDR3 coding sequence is TGCGCCAGCAGCTTCGGACAGGGTGGTGAAAAACTGTTTTTT.

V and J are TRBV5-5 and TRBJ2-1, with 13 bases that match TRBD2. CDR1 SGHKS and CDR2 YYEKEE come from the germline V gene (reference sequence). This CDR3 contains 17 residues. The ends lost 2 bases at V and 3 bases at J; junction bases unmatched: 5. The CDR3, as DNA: TGTGCCAGCAGCTTCCGAGGACTAGCGGGGGTCTACAATGAGCAGTTCTTC. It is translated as CASSFRGLAGVYNEQFF.

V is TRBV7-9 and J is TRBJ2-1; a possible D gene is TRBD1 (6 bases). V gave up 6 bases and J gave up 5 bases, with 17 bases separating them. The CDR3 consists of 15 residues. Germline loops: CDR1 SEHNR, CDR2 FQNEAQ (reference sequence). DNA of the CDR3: TGTGCCAGCAGACCCGAGGGGGATTACCACAATGAGCAGTTCTTC. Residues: CASRPEGDYHNEQFF.

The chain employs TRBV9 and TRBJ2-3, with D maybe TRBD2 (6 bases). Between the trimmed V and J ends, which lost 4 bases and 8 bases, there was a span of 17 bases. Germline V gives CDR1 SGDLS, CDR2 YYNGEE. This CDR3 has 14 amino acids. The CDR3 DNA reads TGTGCCAGCAGCTCCGGGACTTACGGGGTTACGCAGTATTTT. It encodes CASSSGTYGVTQYF.

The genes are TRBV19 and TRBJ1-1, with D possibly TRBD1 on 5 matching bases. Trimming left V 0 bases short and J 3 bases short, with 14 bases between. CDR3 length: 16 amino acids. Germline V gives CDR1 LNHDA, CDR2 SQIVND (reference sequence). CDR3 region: CASSIDASRGDTEAFF. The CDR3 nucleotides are TGTGCCAGTAGTATAGATGCTTCAAGGGGTGACACTGAAGCTTTCTTT. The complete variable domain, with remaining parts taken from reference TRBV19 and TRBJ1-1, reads DGGITQSPKYLFRKEGQNVTLSCEQNLNHDAMYWYRQDPGQGLRLIYYSQIVNDFQKGDIAEGYSVSREKKESFPLTVTSAQKNPTAFYLCASSIDASRGDTEAFFGQGTRLTVV.

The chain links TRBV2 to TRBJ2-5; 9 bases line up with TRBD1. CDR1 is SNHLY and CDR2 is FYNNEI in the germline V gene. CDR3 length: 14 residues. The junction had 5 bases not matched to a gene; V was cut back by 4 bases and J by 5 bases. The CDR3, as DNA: TGTGCCAGCAGTGGGACAGGGGCGGGGGAGACCCAGTACTTC. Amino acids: CASSGTGAGETQYF.

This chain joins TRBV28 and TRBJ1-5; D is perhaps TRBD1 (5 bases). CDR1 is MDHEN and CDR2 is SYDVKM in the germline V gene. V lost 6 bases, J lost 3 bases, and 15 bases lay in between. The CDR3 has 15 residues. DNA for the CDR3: TGTGCCAGCAGCTTCACGGGACTACACAATCAGCCCCAGCATTTT. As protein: CASSFTGLHNQPQHF. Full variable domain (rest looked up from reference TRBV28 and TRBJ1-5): DVKVTQSSRYLVKRTGEKVFLECVQDMDHENMFWYRQDPGLGLRLIYFSYDVKMKEKGDIPEGYSVSREKKERFSLILESASTNQTSMYLCASSFTGLHNQPQHFGDGTRLSIL.